The 12 T cell receptor beta chains below come from one sample, sequenced in a study of cytomegalovirus exposure and HLA in healthy donors (dated by TCRdb to 2015 to 2018). The library was generated by the immunoSEQ multiplex PCR assay. For the multiplex PCR, a mixture combining 60 forward primers for TCR Vbeta segments and 13 reverse primers for TCR Jbeta segments was used. TCRdb mirrors the immuneACCESS table, restricted to in-frame sequences. Some clones are absent from its copies; in checked studies, under half trace to an unresolved V gene, and the reason for the others is unknown. For this sample there are 200,000 to 250,000 clones; more than 75% appear just once. Jointly, the top ten make up 5.4% of the sample. Sequencing input: PBMCs. These receptors were obtained from a woman aged 40-49 years in good health and CMV-seropositive.

The sample holds a few counts of this clone. V is TRBV6-6 and J is TRBJ1-2, with no clear D. Trimming took off 5 bases at V and 4 bases at J, with 20 bases between the two ends. CDR1 and CDR2 from the germline V gene are MNHNY and SVGAGI (reference sequence). The CDR3 runs to 16 residues. The CDR3 here is CASSPAVLVEGYGYTF. CDR3 nucleotides: TGTGCCAGCAGTCCGGCGGTCCTAGTTGAGGGCTATGGCTACACCTTC.

The V and J genes are TRBV28 and TRBJ2-1, with D maybe TRBD1 (5 bases). V lost 4 bases and J 9 bases, leaving 22 bases between the germline ends. This CDR3 region has 16 residues. CDR1 and CDR2 (germline): MDHEN, SYDVKM. CDR3 DNA: TGTGCCAGCAGTTGGGTCAGGGAAGTATTTGTAGGTGAGCAGTTCTTC. It translates to CASSWVREVFVGEQFF.

This clone was seen more than once but under ten times. The chain combines TRBV6-5 with TRBJ1-3; tentatively, D is TRBD1 (6 bases). Germline V lookup: CDR1 MNHEY, CDR2 SVGAGI. The CDR3 is 15 amino acids. V was clipped by 6 bases and J by 0 bases, with 12 bases between them. DNA for the CDR3: TGTGCCAGCAGAGAGGACAGCTTCTCTGGAAACACCATATATTTT. Its protein product is CASREDSFSGNTIYF.

This chain uses TRBV6-5 with TRBJ2-3; D is unresolved. Germline V gene data show CDR1 as MNHEY and CDR2 as SVGAGI. The V end was cut by 2 bases, the J end by 2 bases, with 8 bases between. The CDR3 totals 14 residues. The CDR3 coding sequence is TGTGCCAGCAGTTACGCGGTTCCCACAGATACGCAGTATTTT. It encodes CASSYAVPTDTQYF.

V gene TRBV7-9 combines with J gene TRBJ1-1; tentative D call: TRBD1 (5 bases). Germline V gene sequence: CDR1 SEHNR, CDR2 FQNEAQ (reference sequence). This CDR3 is 15 amino acids long. With 5 bases removed from V and 2 bases from J, the gap between germline ends came to 15 bases. The CDR3 loop is CASSAQGRANTEAFF. In DNA, the CDR3 is TGTGCCAGCAGCGCCCAGGGCAGGGCAAACACTGAAGCTTTCTTT.

This clone was recorded a few times. This chain joins TRBV5-4 and TRBJ2-7, with 10 positions matching TRBD2. Per the germline V gene, CDR1 is SGHNT and CDR2 is YYREEE (reference sequence). V shed 3 bases and J 0 bases; nucleotides not matched to a gene: 3. The CDR3 covers 15 residues. CDR3 bases: TGTGCCAGCAGCTCGAGGACTAGCGGCTCCTACGAGCAGTACTTC. Its protein product is CASSSRTSGSYEQYF.

The chain links TRBV11-2 to TRBJ2-7, with 8 positions matching TRBD2. This CDR3 spans 12 amino acids. In germline, CDR1 is SGHAT, CDR2 FQNNGV. The junction had 1 base not matched to a gene; V was cut back by 2 bases and J by 7 bases. For the CDR3, the DNA is TGTGCCAGCAGCTTAATAGCGGGAGAGCAGTACTTC. Translation gives CASSLIAGEQYF.

The chain couples TRBV4-3 to TRBJ2-1; the match to TRBD2 covers 7 bases. In germline, CDR1 is LGHNA, CDR2 YSLEER. V shed 2 bases and J 9 bases; nucleotides not matched to a gene: 7. The CDR3 extends over 14 amino acids. DNA for the CDR3: TGCGCCAGCAGCCAAAGAGGACTAGGTCCTGAGCAGTTCTTC. Encoded protein: CASSQRGLGPEQFF.

The gene calls are TRBV13 and TRBJ2-3, with 9 bases identical to TRBD1. The germline V gene encodes CDR1 PRHDT and CDR2 FYEKMQ (reference sequence). CDR3 length: 14 residues. V lost 8 bases, J lost 4 bases, and 7 bases stayed unmatched. CDR3 coding DNA: TGTGCCAGCCACCGACAGGGGGACCCAGATACGCAGTATTTT. Encoded protein: CASHRQGDPDTQYF.

The rearrangement links TRBV15 to TRBJ1-4; D unclear. With 1 base removed from V and 11 bases from J, the gap between germline ends came to 23 bases. Germline CDR1 reads LNHNV; CDR2 reads YYDKDF (reference sequence). The CDR3 is 17 amino acids. The CDR3 DNA reads TGTGCCACCAGCAGAGGCCGGATGAAGGAGGACGTTGGGAAACTGTTTTTT. Translation: CATSRGRMKEDVGKLFF.

The chain couples TRBV30 to TRBJ2-5; a possible D gene is TRBD2 (5 bases). The closer fit of TRBJ2-7 to the DNA end suggests the J call may be wrong. CDR3 length: 13 residues. Per the germline V gene, CDR1 is GTSNPN and CDR2 is SVGIG (reference sequence). The CDR3 DNA reads TGTGCCTGGAGGAGGGCCGGGTCCTACGAGCAGTACTTC. Its translation is CAWRRAGSYEQYF.

The chain uses TRBV27 and TRBJ2-1; 7 nucleotides line up with TRBD1. The V segment lost 2 bases and the J segment 3 bases; nucleotides outside the gene matches: 4. The germline gives CDR1 MNHEY, CDR2 SMNVEV (reference sequence). The CDR3 covers 15 residues. The CDR3 region is CASSLRGPDYNEQFF. CDR3 nucleotide sequence: TGTGCCAGCAGTTTAAGGGGGCCTGACTACAATGAGCAGTTCTTC.